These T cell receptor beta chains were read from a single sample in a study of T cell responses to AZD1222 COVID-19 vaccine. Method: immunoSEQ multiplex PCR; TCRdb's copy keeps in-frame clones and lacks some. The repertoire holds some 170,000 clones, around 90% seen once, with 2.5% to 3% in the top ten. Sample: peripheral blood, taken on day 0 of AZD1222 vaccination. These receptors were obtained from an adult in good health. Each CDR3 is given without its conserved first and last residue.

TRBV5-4 ASSTLMDNEQF
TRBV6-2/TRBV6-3 ASSQQGADNSPLH
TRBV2 ASSFLLAGVISYEQY
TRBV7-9 ASSLSGRLRELETQY
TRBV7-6 ASIHSTGTINTGELF
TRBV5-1 ASSFVSSSYEQY
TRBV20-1 SASEGALNQPQH
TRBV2 ASRSEPLADNEQF
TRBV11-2 ASSPTFGLGYNEQF
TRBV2 ASTIEEEKLF
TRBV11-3 ASSLDRHEQF
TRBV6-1 ASSERDRVPDTQY
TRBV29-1 SVEDRVGVSYEQY
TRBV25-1 ASREGNTEAF
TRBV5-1 ASSLVGQGSYEQY
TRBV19 ASSMDRSSGNTIY
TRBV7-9 ASSRSGGKDTQY
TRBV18 ASSPDRNYGYT
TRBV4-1 ASSQDQGRDYGYT
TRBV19 ASKRLAGGNSYEQY
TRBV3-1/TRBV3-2 ASSQDTGLSSYNEQF
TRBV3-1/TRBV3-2 ASSQDPGQGDGKF
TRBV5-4 ASSRLVEETQY
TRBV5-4 ASSPGPPAGQPQH
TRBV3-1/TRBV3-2 ASSPADERNTEAF
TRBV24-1 ATSPGQGIGGANVLT
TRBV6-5 ASSPRLGQADTQY
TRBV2 ASSSGARNEKLF
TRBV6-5 ASSWGQGNQPQH
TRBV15 ATSSGQGADEQF
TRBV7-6 ASSLQGAGAEIGELF
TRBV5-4 ASSLAGTGSSYNEQF
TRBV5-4 ASSFPTGGSEAF
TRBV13 ASSARLAGAYEQY
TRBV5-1 ASSLDPRGQVNTEAF
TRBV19 ASSSDSKLYYGYT
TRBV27 ASTLGRANEKLF
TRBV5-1 ASSDRGRTGELF
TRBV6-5 ASSYLGGSGYGYT
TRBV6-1 ASRETGGRTYNEQF
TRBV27 ASSSYNSPLH
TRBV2 ASSWRGTVDTQY
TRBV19 ATRPGQTNYGYT
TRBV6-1 ASSEVISGGSYEQY
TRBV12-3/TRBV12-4 ASSPGRGNTIY
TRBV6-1 ASSETGYEQY
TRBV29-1 SVEDGQGRKKLF
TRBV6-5 ASSLDGYEQY